This T cell receptor (beta chain) was sequenced during a study of T cell repertoires in cytomegalovirus infection. TCRdb recomputed calls from the reads with MiXCR, one row per CDR3 protein. The repertoire has a few hundred thousand distinct CDR3 sequences, roughly 46% of them found once; the top ten carry about two fifths. A note on this clonotype: The antigen is unknown.

The TCR was taken from a human donor in good health (CMV status not recorded). Some clones in this sample may be carry-over from other donors' samples. Source: cultured PBMCs, taken from culture after CMV antigen stimulation.

DNA of the CDR3: TGCAGCGTTGATGGGTCCCCGGTAACAGGGCAAGGGGGGGATACGCAGTATTTT. Protein: CSVDGSPVTGQGGDTQYF. The genes are TRBV29-1 and TRBJ2-3; the D call may be TRBD1 or TRBD2 (6 bases each). This CDR3 comprises 18 residues. The V end was cut by 3 bases, the J end by 6 bases, with 28 bases between. Germline values: CDR1 SQVTM, CDR2 ANQGSEA.